The 2 T cell receptor beta chains reported below all come from one sample, sequenced in a study of cytomegalovirus exposure and HLA in healthy donors. With 60 Vbeta and 13 Jbeta primers, the PCR was carried out. Here immunoSEQ multiplex PCR was the method, and the copy in TCRdb shows in-frame clones only, minus some. The sample consists of about 130,000 clones, around four fifths of them appearing once. Sample: PBMCs. The receptors were sampled from a young man in good health and CMV-seronegative.

The gene calls are TRBV6-5 and TRBJ1-6; 9 nucleotides agree with TRBD1. Trimming at V came to 6 bases and at J to 8 bases, leaving 8 bases not matched to a gene. The CDR3 is made up of 15 amino acids. Looked up from germline, CDR1 is MNHEY and CDR2 is SVGAGI. The CDR3 sequence: CASRRRQGVDSPLHF. In DNA, the CDR3 is TGTGCCAGCAGAAGACGACAGGGGGTTGATTCACCCCTCCACTTT.

The chain employs TRBV7-2 and TRBJ2-7, with 8 bases matching TRBD1. V dropped 6 bases and J dropped 5; count of bases not matched to a gene: 9. This CDR3 spans 14 amino acids. CDR1 is SGHTA, CDR2 FQGNSA, per germline. As DNA, the CDR3 is TGTGCCAGCAGAAAACAGGGGGGAGTCCACGAGCAGTACTTC. Translated, it gives CASRKQGGVHEQYF.